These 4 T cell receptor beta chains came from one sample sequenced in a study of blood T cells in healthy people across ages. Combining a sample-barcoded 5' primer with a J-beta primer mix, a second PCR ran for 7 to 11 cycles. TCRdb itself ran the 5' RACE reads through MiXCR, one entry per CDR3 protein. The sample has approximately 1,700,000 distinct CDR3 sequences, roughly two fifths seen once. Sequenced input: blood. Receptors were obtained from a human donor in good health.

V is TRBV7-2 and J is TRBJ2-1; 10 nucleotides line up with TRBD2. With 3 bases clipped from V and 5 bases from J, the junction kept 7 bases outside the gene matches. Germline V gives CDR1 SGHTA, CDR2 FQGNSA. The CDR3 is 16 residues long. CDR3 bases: TGTGCCAGCAGCTTCCCTGCGAGCGGGGGGGACAATGAGCAGTTCTTC. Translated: CASSFPASGGDNEQFF. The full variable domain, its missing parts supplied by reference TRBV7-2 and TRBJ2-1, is GAGVSQSPSNKVTEKGKDVELRCDPISGHTALYWYRQSLGQGLEFLIYFQGNSAPDKSGLPSDRFSAERTGGSVSTLTIQRTQQEDSAVYLCASSFPASGGDNEQFFGPGTRLTVL.

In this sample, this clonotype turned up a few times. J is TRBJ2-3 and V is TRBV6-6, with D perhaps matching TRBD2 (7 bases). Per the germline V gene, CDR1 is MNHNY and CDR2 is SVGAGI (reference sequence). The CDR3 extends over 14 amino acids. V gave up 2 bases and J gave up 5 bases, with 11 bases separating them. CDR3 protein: CASSYEGGRDTQYF. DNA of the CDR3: TGTGCCAGCAGTTACGAGGGGGGGCGAGATACGCAGTATTTT.

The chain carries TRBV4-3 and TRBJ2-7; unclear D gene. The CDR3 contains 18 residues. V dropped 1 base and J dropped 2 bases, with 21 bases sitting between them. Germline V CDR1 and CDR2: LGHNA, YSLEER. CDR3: CASSQVSQTAEFPYEQYF. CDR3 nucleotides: TGCGCCAGCAGCCAAGTATCCCAGACGGCCGAATTCCCCTACGAGCAGTACTTC.

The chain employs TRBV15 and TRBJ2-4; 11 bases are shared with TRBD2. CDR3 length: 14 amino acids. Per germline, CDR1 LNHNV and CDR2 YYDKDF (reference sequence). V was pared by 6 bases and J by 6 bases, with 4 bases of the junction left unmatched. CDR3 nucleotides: TGTGCCACCAGGGTCGGACTAGCGGGAAACATTCAGTACTTC. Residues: CATRVGLAGNIQYF.